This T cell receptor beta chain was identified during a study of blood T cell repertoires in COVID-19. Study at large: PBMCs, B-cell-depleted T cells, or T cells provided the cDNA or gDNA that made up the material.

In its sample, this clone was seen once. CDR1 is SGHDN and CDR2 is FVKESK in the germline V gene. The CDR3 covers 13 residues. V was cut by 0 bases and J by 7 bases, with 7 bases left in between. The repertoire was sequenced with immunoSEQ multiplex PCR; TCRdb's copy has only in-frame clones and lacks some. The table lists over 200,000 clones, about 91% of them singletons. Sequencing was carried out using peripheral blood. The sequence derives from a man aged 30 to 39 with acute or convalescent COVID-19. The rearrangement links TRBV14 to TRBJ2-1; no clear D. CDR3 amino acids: CASSQEIRNEQFF. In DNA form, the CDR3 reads TGTGCCAGCAGCCAAGAGATTAGAAATGAGCAGTTCTTC.